This TCR beta chain is drawn from a study of T cells in Graves' hyperthyroidism and ophthalmopathy. Looking at the study overall: Blood was drawn when the patient was first diagnosed and still untreated.

The study based diagnoses on clinical symptoms, serum thyroxine and TRAb, thyroid ultrasound and orbital computed tomography. The TCR beta CDR3 regions underwent amplification using RNA transcripts as the source. The HTBI set primed first-round TCR CDR3 RT-PCR. TCRdb reprocessed the multiplex PCR reads with MiXCR, giving one entry per CDR3 protein. In the table there are roughly 500,000 distinct CDR3 sequences, 20% to 25% of which are singletons. This CDR3 region has 17 residues. The V gene end was trimmed by 0 bases and the J gene end by 2 bases; junction bases not matched to a gene: 7. Germline loops: CDR1 SGHTA, CDR2 FQGTGA.

Source material: blood. The sequence was obtained from a woman in her 70s with Graves' ophthalmopathy. V usage is TRBV7-3 and J usage is TRBJ2-1; 7 bases match TRBD2. CDR3 protein: CASSLTVGLRPYNEQFF. CDR3 nucleotides: TGTGCCAGCAGCTTAACTGTGGGACTAAGGCCCTACAATGAGCAGTTCTTC.